This TCR beta chain came from a study of cytomegalovirus exposure and HLA in healthy donors. Note on this clone: Its antigen is as yet unknown.

PCR used 60 Vbeta primers and 13 Jbeta primers. The repertoire was sequenced with immunoSEQ multiplex PCR; TCRdb's copy has only in-frame clones and lacks some. Among 150,000 to 200,000 clones listed, 76% were seen once. Study-wide results and caveats: Per published reports, the classifier diagnosed cytomegalovirus status with high specificity and sensitivity. Rare TCR sequences predominated, though certain public TCRs were found in many donors.

CDR3 length: 15 residues. The V gene's germline CDR1 is MGHDK and CDR2 SYGVNS. V lost 4 bases, J lost 10 bases, and 17 bases lay in between. What was sequenced was PBMCs. This sequence originates from a female donor in good health and CMV-seronegative. The chain employs TRBV25-1 and TRBJ1-6; perhaps TRBD1 as D (6 bases). The CDR3 region has the DNA TGTGCCAGCAGTGCCCCAGGGGTTCGTTGGTCACCCCTCCACTTT. This gives the protein CASSAPGVRWSPLHF.